This T cell receptor (beta chain) was recorded in a study of T cell responses to AZD1222 COVID-19 vaccine. The CDR3 consists of 15 residues. The ends lost 2 bases at V and 10 bases at J; junction bases unmatched: 8. The V gene's germline CDR1 is KGHDR and CDR2 SFDVKD. General study findings and limits: White British people made up most donors, females outnumbered males, and clonal diversity was possibly underestimated. Among vaccine-associated CD4 TCRs, coverage spanned spike, with dominance at 160-218 and 743-854. Samples come after the peak T cell response, not at day 14.

Libraries were prepared by immunoSEQ multiplex PCR; TCRdb keeps only in-frame clonotypes and omits some of them. Among 100,000 to 150,000 clones listed, around 90% were seen once. To note about this clone: Its antigen is currently unknown.

This sample comprised peripheral blood, obtained on day 0 of AZD1222 vaccination. This sequence was found in an adult in good health. This chain uses TRBV24-1 with TRBJ2-1; 9 positions agree with TRBD1. The CDR3 DNA reads as TGTGCCACCAGTGATTCCTCGACAGGGGGTACGGAGCAGTTCTTC. This gives the protein CATSDSSTGGTEQFF.